This record concerns one TCR beta chain sequence. What it recognizes is unknown. This CDR3 region has 15 residues. From germline, CDR1 is SNHLY and CDR2 FYNNEI. J lost 5 bases, V lost 5 bases, and 9 bases had no gene match. This record belongs to a study of cytomegalovirus exposure and HLA in healthy donors. Use of 60 Vbeta and 13 Jbeta primers characterized the PCR. Generated by immunoSEQ multiplex PCR, the TCRdb table keeps only in-frame clones and is missing some. The sample lists under 300,000 clones; about 81% were seen once. General study results and limits: Sequencing likely caused a cluster of highly shared sequence variants.

The sequencing input was PBMCs. The source is a woman aged 60-75 years in good health and CMV-seropositive. The chain links TRBV2 to TRBJ2-3; 8 nucleotides match TRBD1. As DNA, the CDR3 is TGTGCCAGCAGTACCCGGACAGGGTATGGAGATACGCAGTATTTT. This codes for CASSTRTGYGDTQYF.